What follows is one T cell receptor beta chain and its context. This clone was detected only a few times. The clone's antigen remains unknown. No base quality information exists; no much larger clone differs at one position. The record originates from a study of blood T cell repertoires in COVID-19 (dated by TCRdb to 2019 to 2021). The study in broad terms: Samples covering the acute and convalescent phases of COVID-19 were provided by collaborators in the United States, Italy and Spain. The prospective study material was composed of cDNA or gDNA derived from T cells, B-cell-depleted T cells, or PBMCs. The dataset comprised deeply sampled blood TCRbeta repertoires from subjects exposed to, actively infected with, or recovered from COVID-19. The repertoires were released in a freely available public database meant as a resource for research on the immune response to SARS-CoV-2. The samples were drawn from the first 160 participants of the ongoing ImmuneRACE study and from over a thousand subjects provided by 6 global collaborators. The sample metadata nearly always contained a de-identified subject ID, COVID-19 status, age in years and sex. Where available, HLA class I and class II types were obtained from metadata supplied by the sample provider rather than from assay-based typing.

Whole blood was collected in K2EDTA tubes by collaborating institutions according to the institutions' own protocols. For TCRbeta analysis, collaborators shipped samples in one of three forms: frozen whole blood, isolated PBMCs, or DNA extracted from either of those sample types. Overall results and qualifications from the work: Clinical and demographic metadata were provided uncurated, with the amount varying by source and participant.

The germline ends are 11 bases apart after V is trimmed by 0 bases and J by 6 bases. Including cysteine and phenylalanine, the CDR3 has 14 amino acids. The entry retains the CDR3 DNA only, 42 bases that are in frame from base 1. The CDR1 and CDR2 encoded by the germline V gene are MNHEY and SVGEGT. TCRbeta CDR3 regions were amplified from genomic DNA using the immunoSEQ Assay, a bias-controlled multiplex PCR. The authors processed their data as follows. The number of nucleated cells in each sample was estimated by amplification of reference gene primers within the assay. To quantify the absolute abundance of each unique TCRbeta CDR3 rearrangement, sequence reads were collapsed and filtered. For each sample, productive Simpson clonality was calculated by taking the square root of Simpson's diversity index across productive rearrangements. Sourced from immuneACCESS, this table was stored by TCRdb with only in-frame sequences that have V and J called. A share of the clones is absent; for the studies checked, an unresolved V gene accounts for under half, and the remainder has no known explanation. V and J calls and clone size are as listed in that table; D and trimming were resolved from the DNA. For this sample the table gives around 120,000 clones, of which 70% to 80% were detected only once. Around 3.9% of the sample lies in the top ten.

Sequences were obtained from peripheral blood. The sequence came from a woman of 80 years or more with acute or convalescent COVID-19. The chain uses TRBV6-2 or TRBV6-3 and TRBJ1-1; TRBD1 is a weak D gene call, 5 bases matching. The DNA is TGTGCCAGCAGTTACTCTCCGACAGTGTCTGAAGCTTTCTTT. This gives the protein CASSYSPTVSEAFF.